A selection of T cell receptor beta chains follows, all from one sample in a study of T cell responses to AZD1222 COVID-19 vaccine. Sequencing used immunoSEQ multiplex PCR; TCRdb keeps in-frame clones, though not all of them. The sample records 250,000 to 300,000 clones, 90% to 95% being singletons. The material was peripheral blood, obtained 28 days after the second AZD1222 dose. These receptors originate from an adult who received the AZD1222 COVID-19 vaccine. Both conserved end residues are part of each CDR3. The order of the fields is V gene, J gene, CDR3 protein.

>TRBV5-1|TRBJ1-1
CASSLDRGWGTEAFF
>TRBV7-2|TRBJ2-3
CASSLALGTSDRYTQYF
>TRBV6-5|TRBJ2-7
CASTQGLSYEQYF
>TRBV20-1|TRBJ2-1
CRGLGDNEQFF
>TRBV15|TRBJ1-2
CATSTDQYGYTF
>TRBV5-4|TRBJ2-7
CASSFWQGKVYEQYF
>TRBV19|TRBJ2-7
CASSIGPGSYEQYF
>TRBV6-1|TRBJ1-6
CASSGGQGRSYNSPLHF
>TRBV7-2|TRBJ2-3
CASSFLAVSSTDTQYF
>TRBV5-1|TRBJ2-1
CATQGSPNNEQFF
>TRBV6-5|TRBJ2-5
CASSYPRGVQETQYF
>TRBV4-1|TRBJ1-4
CASSQYRSSTNEKLFF
>TRBV19|TRBJ1-2
CASSRPRTGLDYGYTF
>TRBV7-3|TRBJ2-7
CASSPTSGSSYEQYF
>TRBV28|TRBJ2-1
CASRLQGSSYNEQFF
>TRBV7-3|TRBJ2-1
CASSPGSGTGGEQFF
>TRBV30|TRBJ2-7
CAWRASYEQYF
>TRBV5-1|TRBJ2-4
CASSLEAGDRPNIQYF
>TRBV29-1|TRBJ2-7
CSARIDTTYEQYF
>TRBV9|TRBJ1-6
CASSTGQGGNSPLHF
>TRBV5-4|TRBJ2-1
CASSLSNNEQFF
>TRBV10-3|TRBJ2-1
CAISESRLAGGEEQFF
>TRBV5-4|TRBJ1-5
CASSTQGSNQPQHF
>TRBV7-2|TRBJ1-1
CASSQSPGAEAFF
>TRBV7-2|TRBJ1-5
CASSYDGNQPQHF
>TRBV4-1|TRBJ1-5
CASSPILSQPQHF
>TRBV3-1/TRBV3-2|TRBJ1-6
CASSQGARKGSPLHF
>TRBV5-1|TRBJ1-1
CASSLDTNTEAFF
>TRBV18|TRBJ1-4
CASSQVGWGKLFF
>TRBV13|TRBJ2-7
CASSKGLAGSSGSYEQYF
>TRBV12-3/TRBV12-4|TRBJ2-5
CASRAGETQYF
>TRBV10-3|TRBJ2-7
CAISGTGREQYF
>TRBV25-1|TRBJ2-1
CASSERTGYYNEQFF
>TRBV15|TRBJ2-5
CATSRDYQETQYF
>TRBV10-1|TRBJ2-3
CASSDRTGLGPDTQYF
>TRBV10-3|TRBJ1-1
CAIRRSNRDTEAFF
>TRBV7-3|TRBJ2-5
CASSPTSSRAQETQYF
>TRBV18|TRBJ2-5
CASSPGTTQETQYF
>TRBV3-1/TRBV3-2|TRBJ2-7
CASSPFLRESAYEQYF
>TRBV3-1/TRBV3-2|TRBJ2-7
CASSLPTGGPHEQYF
>TRBV6-1|TRBJ1-1
CASSEGQGVGAFF